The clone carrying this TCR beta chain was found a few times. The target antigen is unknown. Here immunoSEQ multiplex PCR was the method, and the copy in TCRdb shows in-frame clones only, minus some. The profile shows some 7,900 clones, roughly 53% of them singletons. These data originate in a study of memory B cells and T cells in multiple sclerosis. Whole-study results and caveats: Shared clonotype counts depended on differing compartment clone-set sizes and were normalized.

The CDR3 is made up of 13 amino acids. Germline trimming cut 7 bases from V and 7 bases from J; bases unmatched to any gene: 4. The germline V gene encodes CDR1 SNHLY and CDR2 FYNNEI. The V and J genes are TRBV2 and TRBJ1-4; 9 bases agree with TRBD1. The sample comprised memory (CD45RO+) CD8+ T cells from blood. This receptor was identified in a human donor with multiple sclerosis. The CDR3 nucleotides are TGTGCCAGCATAGGGACAGGGTCTGAAAAACTGTTTTTT. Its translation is CASIGTGSEKLFF.